The sequence of this T cell receptor (beta chain) was determined in a study of OX40 agonist ivuxolimab in advanced cancers. This CDR3 comprises 17 residues. Germline V gene sequence: CDR1 SEHNR, CDR2 FQNEAQ (reference sequence). The V gene end was trimmed by 3 bases and the J gene end by 5 bases; junction bases not matched to a gene: 14. The assay was immunoSEQ multiplex PCR, and TCRdb's table has in-frame clones only and misses some. The profile covers 28,000 or so clones, with 70% to 90% appearing a single time and roughly 19% taken by the ten largest. The chain links TRBV7-9 to TRBJ2-3, with 7 bases matching TRBD2. This TCR was sampled from an adult with an advanced solid tumor such as melanoma, head and neck, liver or kidney cancer. Sample: CD4+ or CD8+ T cells sorted from blood, taken in a trial of the OX40 agonist ivuxolimab. CDR3 loop: CASSFPQLAREVDTQYF. DNA of the CDR3: TGTGCCAGCAGCTTTCCTCAACTAGCGCGAGAGGTAGATACGCAGTATTTT.